This record looks at one TCR beta chain sequence and its context. The length of the CDR3 is 15 residues. Per germline, CDR1 MDHEN and CDR2 SYDVKM. After removal of 6 bases from V and 3 bases from J, the junction contained 10 bases not matched to a gene. This sample was included in a study of cytomegalovirus exposure and HLA in healthy donors. PCR used 60 Vbeta primers and 13 Jbeta primers. This table comes from immunoSEQ multiplex PCR, and its TCRdb copy is limited to in-frame clones, with some not included. This table holds some 160,000 clones, around 78% found once. The sequence was obtained from a woman aged 40 to 50 in good health and CMV-seropositive. The sample taken for sequencing was PBMCs. This rearrangement joins TRBV28 to TRBJ1-2; 7 nucleotides match TRBD1. The CDR3 bases are TGTGCCAGCAGATCGGGAGGGGGCATCGACTATGGCTACACCTTC. This translates into CASRSGGGIDYGYTF.